This T cell receptor (beta chain) was obtained from a study of control samples from healthy donors and cancer patients (dated by TCRdb to 2020 to 2021). CDR1 and CDR2 (MNHEY, SMNVEV) derive from the germline V gene (reference sequence). V was cut back by 1 base and J by 4 bases, leaving a gap of 7 bases between them. The CDR3 has 13 amino acids, counting the end cysteine and phenylalanine. Of all the DNA, just the CDR3 is kept, 39 bases in frame from base 1. Libraries were prepared through the immunoSEQ multiplex PCR assay. TCRdb stores this immuneACCESS table with in-frame sequences only. Part of the clones is absent; in the studies checked, under half of the shortfall reflects unresolved V genes, and no reason is known for the rest. Within this sample are some 120,000 clones, with 80% to 95% of them counted one time only. The top ten hold approximately 2.7% of the sample. In regard to this clone: No cognate antigen has been identified for it. There are no base qualities to consult, and no much larger clone falls within one base.

Input material: blood. The sequence came from a man between 18 and 35 years old in good health. Recombination linked TRBV27 to TRBJ1-1, with no D gene named confidently. The CDR3 protein sequence reads: CASSLLVGTEAFF. The DNA sequence follows: TGTGCCAGCAGTTTATTGGTTGGCACTGAAGCTTTCTTT.